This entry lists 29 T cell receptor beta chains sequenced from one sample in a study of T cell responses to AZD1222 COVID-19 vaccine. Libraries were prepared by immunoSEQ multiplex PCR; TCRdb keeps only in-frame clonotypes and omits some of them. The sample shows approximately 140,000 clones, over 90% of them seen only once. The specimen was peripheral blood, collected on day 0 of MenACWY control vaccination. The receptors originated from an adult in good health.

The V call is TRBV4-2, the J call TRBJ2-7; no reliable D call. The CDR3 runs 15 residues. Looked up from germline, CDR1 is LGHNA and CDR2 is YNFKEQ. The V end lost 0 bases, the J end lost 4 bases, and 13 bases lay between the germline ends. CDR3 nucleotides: TGTGCCAGCAGCCAAGAAAGACTCCCGGGTTACGAGCAGTACTTC. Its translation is CASSQERLPGYEQYF.

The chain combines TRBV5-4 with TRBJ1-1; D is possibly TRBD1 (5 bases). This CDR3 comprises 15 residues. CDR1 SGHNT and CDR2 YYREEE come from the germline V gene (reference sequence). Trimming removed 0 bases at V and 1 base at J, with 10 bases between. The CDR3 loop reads CASSLAPGGNTEAFF. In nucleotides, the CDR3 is TGTGCCAGCAGCTTGGCCCCCGGGGGGAACACTGAAGCTTTCTTT.

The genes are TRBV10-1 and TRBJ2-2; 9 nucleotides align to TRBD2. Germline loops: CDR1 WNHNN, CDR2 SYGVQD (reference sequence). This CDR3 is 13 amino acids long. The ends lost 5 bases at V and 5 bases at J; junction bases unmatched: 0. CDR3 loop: CASSSGGTGELFF. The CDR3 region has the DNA TGCGCCAGCAGTAGCGGGGGGACCGGGGAGCTGTTTTTT.

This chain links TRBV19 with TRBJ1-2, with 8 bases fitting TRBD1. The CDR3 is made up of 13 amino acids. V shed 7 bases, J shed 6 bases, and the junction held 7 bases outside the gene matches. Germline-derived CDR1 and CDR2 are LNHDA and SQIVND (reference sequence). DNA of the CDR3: TGTGCCAGTACCTTGGACAGGGCCAATGGCTACACCTTC. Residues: CASTLDRANGYTF.

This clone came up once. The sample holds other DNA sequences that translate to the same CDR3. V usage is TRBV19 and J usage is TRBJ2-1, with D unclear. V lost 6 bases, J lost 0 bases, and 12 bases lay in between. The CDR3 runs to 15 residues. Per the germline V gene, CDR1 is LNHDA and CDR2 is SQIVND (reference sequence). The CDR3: CASRMDRSSYNEQFF. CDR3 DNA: TGTGCCAGTAGAATGGATCGGAGCTCCTACAATGAGCAGTTCTTC.

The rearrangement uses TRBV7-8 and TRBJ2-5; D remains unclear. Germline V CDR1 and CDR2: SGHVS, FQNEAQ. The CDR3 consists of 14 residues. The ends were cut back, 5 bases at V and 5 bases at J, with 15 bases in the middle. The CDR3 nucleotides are TGTGCCAGCAGCCCACGACTGAGCACGGAGACCCAGTACTTC. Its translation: CASSPRLSTETQYF.

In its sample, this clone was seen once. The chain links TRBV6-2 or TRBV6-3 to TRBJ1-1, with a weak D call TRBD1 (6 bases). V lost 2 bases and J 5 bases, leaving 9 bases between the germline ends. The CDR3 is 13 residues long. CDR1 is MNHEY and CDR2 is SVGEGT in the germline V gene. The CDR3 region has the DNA TGTGCCAGCAGTTACACGGGGACAACTGAAGCTTTCTTT. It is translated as CASSYTGTTEAFF.

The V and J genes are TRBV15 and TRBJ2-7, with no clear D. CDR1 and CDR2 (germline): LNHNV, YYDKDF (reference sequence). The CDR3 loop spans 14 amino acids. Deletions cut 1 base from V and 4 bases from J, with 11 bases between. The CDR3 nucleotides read TGTGCCACCAGCAGAGCCAAAAGCGTATACGAGCAGTACTTC. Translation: CATSRAKSVYEQYF.

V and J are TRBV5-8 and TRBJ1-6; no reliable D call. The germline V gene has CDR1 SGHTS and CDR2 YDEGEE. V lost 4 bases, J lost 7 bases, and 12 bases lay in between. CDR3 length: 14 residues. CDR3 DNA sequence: TGTGCCAGCAGCGCCGGACTGAGGAATTCACCCCTCCACTTT. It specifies CASSAGLRNSPLHF.

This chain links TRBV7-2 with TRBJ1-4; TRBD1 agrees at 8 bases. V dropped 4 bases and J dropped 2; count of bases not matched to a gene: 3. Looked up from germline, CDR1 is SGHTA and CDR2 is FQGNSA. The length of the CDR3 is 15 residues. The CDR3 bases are TGTGCCAGCAGCTCCAGGGGGCCGACTAATGAAAAACTGTTTTTT. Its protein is CASSSRGPTNEKLFF.

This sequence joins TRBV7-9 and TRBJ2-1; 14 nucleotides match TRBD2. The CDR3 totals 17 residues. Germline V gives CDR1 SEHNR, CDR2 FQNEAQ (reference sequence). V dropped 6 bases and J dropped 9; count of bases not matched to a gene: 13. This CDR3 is CASRGVSGTSGRAEQFF. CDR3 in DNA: TGTGCCAGCAGGGGAGTCTCCGGGACTAGCGGGAGAGCTGAGCAGTTCTTC. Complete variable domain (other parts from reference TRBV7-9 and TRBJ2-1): DTGVSQNPRHKITKRGQNVTFRCDPISEHNRLYWYRQTLGQGPEFLTYFQNEAQLEKSRLLSDRFSAERPKGSFSTLEIQRTEQGDSAMYLCASRGVSGTSGRAEQFFGPGTRLTVL.

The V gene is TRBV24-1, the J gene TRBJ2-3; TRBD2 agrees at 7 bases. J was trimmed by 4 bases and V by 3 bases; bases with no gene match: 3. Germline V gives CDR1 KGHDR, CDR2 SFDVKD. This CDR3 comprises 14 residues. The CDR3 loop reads CATSDSGTSDTQYF. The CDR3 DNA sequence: TGTGCCACCAGTGATAGCGGGACGTCAGATACGCAGTATTTT.

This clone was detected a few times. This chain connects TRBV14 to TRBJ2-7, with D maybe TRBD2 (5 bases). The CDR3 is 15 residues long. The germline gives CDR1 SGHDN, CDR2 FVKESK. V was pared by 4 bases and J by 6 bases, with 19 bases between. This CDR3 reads CASSRLLGARGEQYF. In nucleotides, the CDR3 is TGTGCCAGCAGCCGACTTCTGGGAGCGCGCGGCGAGCAGTACTTC.

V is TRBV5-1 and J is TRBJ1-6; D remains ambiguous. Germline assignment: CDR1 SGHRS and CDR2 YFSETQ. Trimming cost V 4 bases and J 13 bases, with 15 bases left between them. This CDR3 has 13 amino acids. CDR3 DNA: TGCGCCAGCAGCCTGGACGGTGGGCGGCCCCTCCACTTT. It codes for CASSLDGGRPLHF.

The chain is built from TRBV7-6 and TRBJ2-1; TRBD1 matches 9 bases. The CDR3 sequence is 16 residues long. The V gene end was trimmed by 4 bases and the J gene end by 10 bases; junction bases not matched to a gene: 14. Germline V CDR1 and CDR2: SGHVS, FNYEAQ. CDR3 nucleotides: TGTGCCAGCAGCTCCCTTCCGGGACAGGGCTCCGGGGAGCAGTTCTTC. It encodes CASSSLPGQGSGEQFF.

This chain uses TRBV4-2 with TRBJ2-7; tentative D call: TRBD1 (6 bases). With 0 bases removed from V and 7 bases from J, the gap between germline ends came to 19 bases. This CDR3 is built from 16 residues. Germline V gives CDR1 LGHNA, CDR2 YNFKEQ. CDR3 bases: TGTGCCAGCAGCCAAGATCAACAGGGCCTCTTTGGGGAGCAGTACTTC. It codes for CASSQDQQGLFGEQYF.

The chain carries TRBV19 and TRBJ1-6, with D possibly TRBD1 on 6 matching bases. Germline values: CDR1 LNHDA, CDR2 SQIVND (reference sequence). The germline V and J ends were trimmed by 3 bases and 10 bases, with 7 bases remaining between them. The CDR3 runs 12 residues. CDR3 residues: CASSMDRSPLHF. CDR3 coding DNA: TGTGCCAGTAGTATGGACAGATCACCCCTCCACTTT.

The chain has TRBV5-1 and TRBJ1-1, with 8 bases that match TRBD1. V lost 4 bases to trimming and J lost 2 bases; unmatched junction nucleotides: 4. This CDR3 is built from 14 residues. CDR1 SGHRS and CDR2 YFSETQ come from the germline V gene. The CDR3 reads CASSDGQGNTEAFF. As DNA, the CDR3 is TGCGCCAGCAGCGACGGACAGGGCAACACTGAAGCTTTCTTT.

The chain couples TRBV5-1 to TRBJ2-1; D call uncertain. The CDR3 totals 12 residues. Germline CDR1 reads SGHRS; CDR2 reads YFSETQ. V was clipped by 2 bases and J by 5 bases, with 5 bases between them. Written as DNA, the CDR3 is TGCGCCAGCAGCTTCAGACACAATGAGCAGTTCTTC. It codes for CASSFRHNEQFF. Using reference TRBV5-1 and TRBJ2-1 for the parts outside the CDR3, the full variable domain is KAGVTQTPRYLIKTRGQQVTLSCSPISGHRSVSWYQQTPGQGLQFLFEYFSETQRNKGNFPGRFSGRQFSNSRSEMNVSTLELGDSALYLCASSFRHNEQFFGPGTRLTVL.

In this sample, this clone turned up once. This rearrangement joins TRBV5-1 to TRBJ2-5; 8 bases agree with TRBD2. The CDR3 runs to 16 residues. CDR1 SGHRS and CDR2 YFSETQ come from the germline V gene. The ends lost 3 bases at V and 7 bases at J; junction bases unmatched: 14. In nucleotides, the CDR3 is TGCGCCAGCAGCTCCTTTACCAGCGGGAGCGGAGGGACCCAGTACTTC. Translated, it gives CASSSFTSGSGGTQYF.

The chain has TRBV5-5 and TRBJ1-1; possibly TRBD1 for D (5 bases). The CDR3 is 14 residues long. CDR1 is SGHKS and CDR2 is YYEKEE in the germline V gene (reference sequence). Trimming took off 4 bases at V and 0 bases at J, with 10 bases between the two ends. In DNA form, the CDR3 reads TGTGCCAGCAGCATAGGGGCCATGAACACTGAAGCTTTCTTT. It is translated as CASSIGAMNTEAFF.

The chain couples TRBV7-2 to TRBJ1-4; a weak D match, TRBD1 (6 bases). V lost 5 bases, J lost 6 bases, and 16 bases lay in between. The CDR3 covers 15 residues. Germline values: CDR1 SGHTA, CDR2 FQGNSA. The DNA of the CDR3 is TGTGCCAGCAGCCCTAACCCGGACAGATATGAAAAACTGTTTTTT. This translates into CASSPNPDRYEKLFF.

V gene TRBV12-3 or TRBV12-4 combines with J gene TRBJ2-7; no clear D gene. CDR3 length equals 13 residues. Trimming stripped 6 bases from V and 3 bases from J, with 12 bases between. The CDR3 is CASRVGQIYEQYF. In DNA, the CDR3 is TGTGCCAGCAGGGTTGGCCAGATCTACGAGCAGTACTTC.

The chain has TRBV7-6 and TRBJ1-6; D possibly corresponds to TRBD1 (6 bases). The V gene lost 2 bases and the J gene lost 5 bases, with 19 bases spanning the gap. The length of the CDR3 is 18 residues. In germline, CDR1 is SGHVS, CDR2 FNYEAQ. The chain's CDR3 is CASSLMESGGLNNSPLHF. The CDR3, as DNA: TGTGCCAGCAGCTTAATGGAGTCTGGGGGGCTTAATAATTCACCCCTCCACTTT.

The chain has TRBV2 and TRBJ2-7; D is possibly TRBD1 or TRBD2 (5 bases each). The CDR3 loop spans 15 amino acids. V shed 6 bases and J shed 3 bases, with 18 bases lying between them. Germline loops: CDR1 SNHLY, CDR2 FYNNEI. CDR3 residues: CASRTFPGRNYEQYF. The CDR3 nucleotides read TGTGCCAGCAGGACCTTCCCGGGACGAAACTACGAGCAGTACTTC. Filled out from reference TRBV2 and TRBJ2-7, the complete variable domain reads EPEVTQTPSHQVTQMGQEVILRCVPISNHLYFYWYRQILGQKVEFLVSFYNNEISEKSEIFDDQFSVERPDGSNFTLKIRSTKLEDSAMYFCASRTFPGRNYEQYFGPGTRLTVT.

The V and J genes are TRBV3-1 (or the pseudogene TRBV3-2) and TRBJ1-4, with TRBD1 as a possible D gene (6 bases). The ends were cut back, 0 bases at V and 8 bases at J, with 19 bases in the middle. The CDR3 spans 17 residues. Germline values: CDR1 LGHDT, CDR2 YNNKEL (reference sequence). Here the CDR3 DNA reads TGTGCCAGCAGCCAAGATCGGATGTACAGGGAGGACGAAAAACTGTTTTTT. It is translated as CASSQDRMYREDEKLFF.

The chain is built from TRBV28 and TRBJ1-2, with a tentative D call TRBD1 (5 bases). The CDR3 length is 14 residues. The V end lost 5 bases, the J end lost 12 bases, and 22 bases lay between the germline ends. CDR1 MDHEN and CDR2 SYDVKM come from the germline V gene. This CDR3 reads CASSLSGAIIWHTF. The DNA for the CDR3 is TGTGCCAGCAGTCTGAGCGGGGCGATTATCTGGCACACCTTC.

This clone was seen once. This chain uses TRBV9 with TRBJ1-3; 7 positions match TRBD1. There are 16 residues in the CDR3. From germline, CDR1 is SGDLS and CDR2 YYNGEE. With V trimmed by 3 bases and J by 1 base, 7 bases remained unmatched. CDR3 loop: CASSAQGGGSGNTIYF. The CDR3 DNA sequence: TGTGCCAGCAGCGCCCAGGGGGGAGGATCTGGAAACACCATATATTTT.

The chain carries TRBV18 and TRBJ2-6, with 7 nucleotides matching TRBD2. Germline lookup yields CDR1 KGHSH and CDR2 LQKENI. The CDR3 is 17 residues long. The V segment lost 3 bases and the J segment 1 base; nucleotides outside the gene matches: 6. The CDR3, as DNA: TGTGCCAGCTCACCCCTGCGGGGGTCTTCTGGGGCCAACGTCCTGACTTTC. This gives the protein CASSPLRGSSGANVLTF.